This T cell receptor (beta chain) was recovered during a study of pediatric ulcerative colitis. General study points: Rectal repertoires separated controls, mild-moderate and acute severe colitis.

This table comes from immunoSEQ multiplex PCR, and its TCRdb copy is limited to in-frame clones, with some not included. The sample includes 30,000 to 45,000 clones, roughly 85% of them seen just once. As regards this clone: Its antigen remains unknown.

The CDR3 is made up of 19 amino acids. The germline V gene encodes CDR1 LNHDA and CDR2 SQIVND (reference sequence). J was trimmed by 4 bases and V by 5 bases; bases with no gene match: 16. Specimen: blood. The receptor was derived from a girl aged 5-17 years with moderate ulcerative colitis. The chain recombines TRBV19 with TRBJ2-2; the match to TRBD1 covers 10 bases. The CDR3 is CASSLRSPWTGGTTGELFF. The CDR3 DNA is TGTGCCAGTAGTCTTCGTTCTCCATGGACAGGGGGAACCACCGGGGAGCTGTTTTTT.